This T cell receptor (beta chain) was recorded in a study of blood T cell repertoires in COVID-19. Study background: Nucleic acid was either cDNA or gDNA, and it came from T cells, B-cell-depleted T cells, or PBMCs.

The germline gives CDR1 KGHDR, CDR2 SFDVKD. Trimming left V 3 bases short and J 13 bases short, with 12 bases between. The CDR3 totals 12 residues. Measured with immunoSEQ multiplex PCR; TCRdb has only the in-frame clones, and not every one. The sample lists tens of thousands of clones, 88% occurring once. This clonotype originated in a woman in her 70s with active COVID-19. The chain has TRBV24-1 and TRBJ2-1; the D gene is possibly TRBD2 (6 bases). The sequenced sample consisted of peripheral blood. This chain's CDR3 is CATSDRDSEQFF. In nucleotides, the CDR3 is TGTGCCACCAGTGATCGGGACTCGGAACAGTTCTTC.